This entry concerns a single T cell receptor (beta chain). The antigen it recognizes is unknown. No much larger clone is present one base from it, and per-base qualities are unavailable. The entry originates in a study of memory CD4+ T cells and cytomegalovirus serostatus (dated by TCRdb to the late 2010s). As for the study more broadly: The 35 or so healthy Belgian adults in the cohort included 9 who were CMV seropositive and roughly 24 who were CMV seronegative. To replicate a published TCR-based CMV serostatus classifier, the study sequenced CD4+ memory TCRbeta repertoires from a Belgian cohort whose cytomegalovirus serostatus was known. What the authors observed across the whole study: The results were interpreted as suggesting that the CMV-associated TCR signature is largely present in the CD4+ memory repertoire. On the Belgian cohort, the classifier based on the original framework reached a median bootstrapped AUC of roughly 0.94, with a 95% CI of 0.76-1.00. Of about 180 previously reported CMV-associated TCRbeta sequences, approximately 70 appeared in the CD4+ memory repertoires, each in one to five individuals. CMV serostatus prediction reached a median bootstrapped AUC of nearly 0.96 with the original framework and 0.85 to 0.91 with a US-trained random forest. Unlike the original study, which covered naive and memory CD4+ and CD8+ populations, the Belgian study sequenced only CD4+CD45RO+ memory cells.

A FACSAria II was used to sort memory CD4+ T cells, defined as single viable CD3+CD4+CD8-CD45RO+ cells. CMV serostatus was determined with a Roche Elecsys assay detecting serum IgG against CMV pp150, pp28, p38 and p52. After thawing, total CD4+ T cells were enriched by positive selection with CD4 magnetic microbeads. The samples came from a separate study whose specific focus was interrogating the CD4+ T cell memory repertoire. Peripheral blood mononuclear cells were isolated and cryopreserved following standard operating procedures; serum was stored at -80 °C. The staining relied on CD3-PerCP (BW264/56), CD4-APC (RPA-T4), CD45RO-PE (UCHT1) and CD8-Pacific Orange (3B5) antibodies, and Sytox blue was used to exclude non-viable cells. V and J are truncated by 7 bases and 2 bases respectively, leaving an intervening sequence of 5 bases. The CDR3 has 10 amino acids, counting the end cysteine and phenylalanine. This entry keeps only the CDR3 DNA: 30 bases, framed from base 1. CDR1 and CDR2 (DFQATT, SNEGSKA) derive from the germline V gene (reference sequence).

Genomic DNA was extracted from sorted cells with the Quick-DNA Microprep Kit. TCRbeta DNA was amplified with the immunoSEQ hsTCRbeta kit following the manufacturer's protocol. TCRbeta libraries were sequenced on an Illumina MiSeq instrument. Under the source paper's analysis protocol: Removing out-of-frame sequences left some 2.4 million distinct TCRbeta sequences, an average of about 70,000 per individual. Each individual was scored using the number of around 150 previously reported CMV-associated TCRbeta sequences that the individual carried and the total number of productive distinct TCRbeta sequences. A beta-binomial model was reimplemented in Python, and scikit-learn random forests with default parameters were trained on US cohort data. Classifier performance on the Belgian cohort was summarized as median AUC with percentile confidence intervals calculated over 10,000 bootstrap iterations. This immuneACCESS table, as held by TCRdb, lists in-frame sequences with V and J called but not all clones. Of the missing ones, under half trace to an unresolved V gene in checked studies; the others have no known cause. From that table come the V and J calls and clone size; the DNA was used to work out D and trimming. The sample includes 85,000 to 100,000 clones, with about 80% observed a single time. Roughly 4% of the sample lies in the top ten.

The chain is encoded by TRBV20-1 joined to TRBJ2-5; no confident D gene assignment can be made. This receptor was identified in an adult in good health and CMV-seropositive. Sequenced sample: memory CD4+ T cells from blood. The CDR3 loop reads CSGQQETQYF. The DNA sequence is as follows: TGCAGTGGTCAGCAAGAGACCCAGTACTTC.